These 17 T cell receptor beta chains came from one sample sequenced in a study of identical twins. TCRdb analysed the 5' RACE reads with MiXCR anew, one entry per CDR3 protein. The sample holds a few hundred thousand distinct CDR3 sequences, about 18% seen once. Source material: naive T cells sorted from blood. Every receptor here comes from a man aged 45-60 years in good health.

This chain connects TRBV12-3 or TRBV12-4 to TRBJ2-7; no clear D gene. CDR3 size: 15 residues. Trimming stripped 2 bases from V and 6 bases from J, with 17 bases between. CDR3 amino acids: CASSLSGFLAREQYF. CDR3 bases: TGTGCCAGCAGTTTATCTGGCTTCCTGGCTCGCGAGCAGTACTTC.

To note about this clonotype: This could be a read error, since a much larger clone is one nucleotide away. The chain employs TRBV18 and TRBJ2-3, with 8 bases that match TRBD2. Per germline, CDR1 KGHSH and CDR2 LQKENI. This CDR3 is built from 15 residues. Trimming took 4 bases from V and 7 from J; bases not matched to a gene: 10. In DNA form, the CDR3 reads TGTGCCAGCTCACTACAAGGTGCGGGAGGAAATACGCAGTATTTT. This encodes CASSLQGAGGNTQYF.

The rearrangement uses TRBV11-2 and TRBJ2-7; TRBD1 agrees at 7 bases. Germline-derived CDR1 and CDR2 are SGHAT and FQNNGV. This CDR3 spans 14 amino acids. V lost 3 bases and J lost 11; bases outside the gene matches: 13. The CDR3 reads CASSFNGDSRREYF. The CDR3 DNA sequence: TGTGCCAGCAGCTTCAATGGGGACAGCCGGCGGGAGTACTTC.

The V gene is TRBV20-1, the J gene TRBJ1-4; tentative D call: TRBD1 (5 bases). In germline, CDR1 is DFQATT, CDR2 SNEGSKA (reference sequence). The germline V and J ends were trimmed by 3 bases and 8 bases, with 13 bases remaining between them. The CDR3 length is 13 residues. The CDR3 spells CSARAQGLEKLFF. In nucleotides, the CDR3 is TGCAGTGCTAGGGCGCAGGGTCTCGAAAAACTGTTTTTT.

This clonotype was observed once. The V call is TRBV6-2 or TRBV6-3, the J call TRBJ1-1; tentatively, D is TRBD1 (6 bases). The germline V and J ends were trimmed by 7 bases and 2 bases, with 20 bases remaining between them. The germline V gene encodes CDR1 MNHEY and CDR2 SVGEGT. This CDR3 is built from 16 residues. The CDR3 bases are TGTGCCAGCACTCTTACGTGGGGGGCTGGAAACACTGAAGCTTTCTTT. Protein product: CASTLTWGAGNTEAFF.

There are many counts of this clonotype. The CDR3: CASSSPSGETDTQYF. As DNA, the CDR3 is TGTGCCAGCAGCTCCCCTAGCGGGGAGACAGATACGCAGTATTTT. The chain carries TRBV11-3 and TRBJ2-3, with 9 bases matching TRBD2. This CDR3 contains 15 residues. The V segment lost 4 bases and the J segment 3 bases; nucleotides outside the gene matches: 5. CDR1 and CDR2 (germline): SGHNT, YENEEA.

This clonotype occurred a few times. The chain combines TRBV6-5 with TRBJ1-6; possibly TRBD1 for D (5 bases). With 5 bases removed from V and 9 bases from J, the gap between germline ends came to 8 bases. The CDR3 length is 12 residues. Germline lookup yields CDR1 MNHEY and CDR2 SVGAGI. DNA of the CDR3: TGTGCCAGCAGTACCCAGGGTTCACCCCTCCACTTT. Translating gives CASSTQGSPLHF.

The chain employs TRBV20-1 and TRBJ1-6, with 8 bases fitting TRBD1. Germline CDR1 is DFQATT and CDR2 is SNEGSKA (reference sequence). This CDR3 spans 15 amino acids. After removal of 1 base from V and 7 bases from J, the junction contained 6 bases not matched to a gene. Here the CDR3 DNA reads TGCAGTGCTAGAGTGTCCGGGACAGGAAATTCACCCCTCCACTTT. This sequence encodes CSARVSGTGNSPLHF.

The chain links TRBV30 to TRBJ2-3, with 7 bases identical to TRBD2. Germline V lookup: CDR1 GTSNPN, CDR2 SVGIG (reference sequence). With 4 bases clipped from V and 4 bases from J, the junction kept 8 bases outside the gene matches. The CDR3 runs 14 residues. Written as DNA, the CDR3 is TGTGCCTGGACCAGCGGGGACGGGGCAGATACGCAGTATTTT. It codes for CAWTSGDGADTQYF.

This clonotype was observed a handful of times. V and J are TRBV10-3 and TRBJ1-2; no definite D call. Germline V gene data show CDR1 as ENHRY and CDR2 as SYGVKD. With 3 bases removed from V and 1 base from J, the gap between germline ends came to 3 bases. The CDR3 totals 12 residues. CDR3 bases: TGTGCCATCAGTGACAGTAACTATGGCTACACCTTC. It encodes CAISDSNYGYTF.

The table lists this clonotype with many counts. The rearrangement joins TRBV10-3 to TRBJ1-2; 10 bases fit TRBD1. This CDR3 region has 16 residues. Looked up from germline, CDR1 is ENHRY and CDR2 is SYGVKD. With V trimmed by 7 bases and J by 3 bases, 11 bases remained unmatched. CDR3 in amino acids: CAIMGGDRGKDYGYTF. Here the CDR3 DNA reads TGTGCCATCATGGGGGGGGACAGGGGAAAGGACTATGGCTACACCTTC.

Many counts were recorded for this clonotype. V and J are TRBV29-1 and TRBJ2-7, with 11 nucleotides matching TRBD1. Germline V gives CDR1 SQVTM, CDR2 ANQGSEA. Trimming removed 6 bases from V and 5 bases from J; junction bases left unmatched: 9. This CDR3 is built from 14 residues. In DNA, the CDR3 is TGCAGCGTCCGCGGGACAGGGGGAAGCCACGAGCAGTACTTC. Translating gives CSVRGTGGSHEQYF.

V is TRBV28 and J is TRBJ2-4; D gene ambiguous. The germline V and J ends were trimmed by 5 bases and 9 bases, with 8 bases remaining between them. This CDR3 spans 11 amino acids. The V gene's germline CDR1 is MDHEN and CDR2 SYDVKM. The CDR3, as DNA: TGTGCCAGCAGTGATATTAGCATTCAGTACTTC. This sequence encodes CASSDISIQYF.

Note on this clonotype: At one end the junction does not follow the germline gene, possibly because of a read error. This sequence joins TRBV12-3 or TRBV12-4 and TRBJ1-1; unclear D gene. This CDR3 comprises 15 residues. CDR3 loop: CASSLAGIMKTEAFF. CDR3 nucleotide sequence: TGTGCCAGCAGTTTAGCGGGAATTATGAAGACTGAAGCTTTCTTT.

This clonotype was picked up a small number of times. The chain has TRBV12-3 or TRBV12-4 and TRBJ2-2; no firm D call. The CDR3 totals 13 residues. V was shortened by 6 bases and J by 3 bases, with 8 bases between the two germline ends. In DNA, the CDR3 is TGTGCCAGCAGGGGCCCATACACCGGGGAGCTGTTTTTT. This gives the protein CASRGPYTGELFF.

This clonotype came up a few times. This chain links TRBV5-1 with TRBJ2-1; 7 bases fit TRBD1. Unmatched junction bases numbered 9, after V lost 4 bases and J lost 2 bases. The CDR3 is 16 amino acids. Germline values: CDR1 SGHRS, CDR2 YFSETQ. CDR3 coding DNA: TGCGCCAGCAGCACATACAGGGGAGAGGCCTACAATGAGCAGTTCTTC. Translating gives CASSTYRGEAYNEQFF.

This clonotype was picked up many times. The chain has TRBV6-2 or TRBV6-3 and TRBJ2-5; perhaps TRBD1 as D (6 bases). Trimming took 0 bases from V and 2 from J, leaving 19 bases between them. The CDR3 has 18 amino acids. Germline CDR1 MNHEY, CDR2 SVGEGT. The CDR3 here is CASSYSVQGVGGQETQYF. The CDR3 DNA reads as TGTGCCAGCAGTTACTCCGTACAGGGAGTTGGGGGACAAGAGACCCAGTACTTC.